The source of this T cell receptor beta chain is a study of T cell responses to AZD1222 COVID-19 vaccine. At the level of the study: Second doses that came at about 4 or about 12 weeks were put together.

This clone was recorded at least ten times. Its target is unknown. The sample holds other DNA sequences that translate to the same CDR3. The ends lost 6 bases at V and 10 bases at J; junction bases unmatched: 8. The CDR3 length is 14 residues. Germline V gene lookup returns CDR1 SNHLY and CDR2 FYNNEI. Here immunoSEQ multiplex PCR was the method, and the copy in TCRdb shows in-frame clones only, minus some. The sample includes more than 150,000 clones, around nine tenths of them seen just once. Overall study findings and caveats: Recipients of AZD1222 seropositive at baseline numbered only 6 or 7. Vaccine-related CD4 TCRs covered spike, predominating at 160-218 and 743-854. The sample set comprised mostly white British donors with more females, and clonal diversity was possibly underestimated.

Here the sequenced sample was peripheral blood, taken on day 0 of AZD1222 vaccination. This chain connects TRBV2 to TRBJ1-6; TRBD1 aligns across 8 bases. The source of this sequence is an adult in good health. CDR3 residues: CASRGQGTMSPLHF. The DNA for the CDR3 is TGTGCCAGCAGAGGACAGGGTACAATGTCACCCCTCCACTTT.